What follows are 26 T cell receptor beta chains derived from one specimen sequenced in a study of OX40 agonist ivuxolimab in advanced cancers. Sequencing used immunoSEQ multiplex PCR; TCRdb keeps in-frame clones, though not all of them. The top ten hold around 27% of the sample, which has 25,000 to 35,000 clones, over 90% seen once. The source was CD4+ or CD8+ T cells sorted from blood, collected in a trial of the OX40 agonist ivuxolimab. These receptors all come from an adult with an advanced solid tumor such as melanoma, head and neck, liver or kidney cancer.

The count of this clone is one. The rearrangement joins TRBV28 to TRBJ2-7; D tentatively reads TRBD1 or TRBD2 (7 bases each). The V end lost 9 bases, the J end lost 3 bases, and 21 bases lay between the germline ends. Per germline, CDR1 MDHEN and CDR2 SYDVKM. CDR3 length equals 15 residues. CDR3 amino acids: CASREGAGGVYEQYF. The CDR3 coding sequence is TGTGCCAGTAGGGAGGGGGCCGGGGGAGTCTACGAGCAGTACTTC.

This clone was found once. CDR3 DNA sequence: TGTGCCAGCAGCTTAGGCGAGGGAGGGCCTAACGAGCAGTACTTC. Protein sequence: CASSLGEGGPNEQYF. The rearrangement joins TRBV7-9 to TRBJ2-7; the match to TRBD2 covers 7 bases. In germline, CDR1 is SEHNR, CDR2 FQNEAQ (reference sequence). The CDR3 is 15 residues long. V shed 1 base and J 5 bases; nucleotides not matched to a gene: 8. Full variable domain (missing parts from reference TRBV7-9 and TRBJ2-7): DTGVSQNPRHKITKRGQNVTFRCDPISEHNRLYWYRQTLGQGPEFLTYFQNEAQLEKSRLLSDRFSAERPKGSFSTLEIQRTEQGDSAMYLCASSLGEGGPNEQYFGPGTRLTVT.

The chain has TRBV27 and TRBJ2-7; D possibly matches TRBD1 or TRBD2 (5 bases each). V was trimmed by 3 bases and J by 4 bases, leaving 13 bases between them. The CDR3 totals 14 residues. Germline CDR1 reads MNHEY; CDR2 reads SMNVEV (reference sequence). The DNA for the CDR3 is TGTGCCAGCAGTTTCCGGGGACCGACTTACGAGCAGTACTTC. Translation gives CASSFRGPTYEQYF.

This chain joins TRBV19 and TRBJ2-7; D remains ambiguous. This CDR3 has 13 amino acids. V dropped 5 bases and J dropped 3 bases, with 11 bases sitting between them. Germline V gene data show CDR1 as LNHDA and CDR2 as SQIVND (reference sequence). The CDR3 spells CASSSRPGYEQYF. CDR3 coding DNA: TGTGCCAGTAGTTCCCGGCCGGGCTACGAGCAGTACTTC.

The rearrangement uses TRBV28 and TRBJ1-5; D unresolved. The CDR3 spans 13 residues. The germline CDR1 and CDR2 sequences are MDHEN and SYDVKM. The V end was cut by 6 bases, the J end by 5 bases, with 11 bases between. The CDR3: CASSPWRDQPQHF. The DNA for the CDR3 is TGTGCCAGCAGCCCATGGAGGGATCAGCCCCAGCATTTT.

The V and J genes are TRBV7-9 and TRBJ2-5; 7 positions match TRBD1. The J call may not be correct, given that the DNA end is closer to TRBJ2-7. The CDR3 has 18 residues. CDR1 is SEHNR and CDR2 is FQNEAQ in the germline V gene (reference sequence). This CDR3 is CASSLASGMGQSFYEQYF. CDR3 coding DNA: TGTGCCAGCAGCTTAGCGTCCGGGATGGGACAGTCCTTCTACGAGCAGTACTTC.

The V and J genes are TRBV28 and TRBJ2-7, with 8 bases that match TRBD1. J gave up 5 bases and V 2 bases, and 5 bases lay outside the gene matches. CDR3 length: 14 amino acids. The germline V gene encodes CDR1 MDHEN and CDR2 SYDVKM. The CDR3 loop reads CASSLPTGDHEQYF. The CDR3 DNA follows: TGTGCCAGCAGTTTACCGACAGGGGACCACGAGCAGTACTTC.

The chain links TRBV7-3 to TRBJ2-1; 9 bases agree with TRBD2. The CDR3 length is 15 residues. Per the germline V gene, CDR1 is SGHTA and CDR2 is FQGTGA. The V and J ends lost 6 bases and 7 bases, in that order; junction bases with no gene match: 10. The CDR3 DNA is TGTGCCAGCAGTAATAGCGGGAGCGCCGGGAATGAGCAGTTCTTC. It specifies CASSNSGSAGNEQFF.

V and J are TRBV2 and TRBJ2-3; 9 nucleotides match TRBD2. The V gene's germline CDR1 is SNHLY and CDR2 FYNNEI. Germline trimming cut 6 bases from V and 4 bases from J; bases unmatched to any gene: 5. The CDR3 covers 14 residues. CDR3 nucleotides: TGTGCCAGCAGAGTTCGCGGGGGGGCAGATACGCAGTATTTT. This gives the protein CASRVRGGADTQYF.

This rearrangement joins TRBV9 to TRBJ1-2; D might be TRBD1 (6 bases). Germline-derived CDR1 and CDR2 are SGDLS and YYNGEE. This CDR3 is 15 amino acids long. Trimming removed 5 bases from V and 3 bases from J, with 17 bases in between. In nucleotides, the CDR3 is TGTGCCAGCAGGGGCCATGGGGGCTTGGACTATGGCTACACCTTC. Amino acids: CASRGHGGLDYGYTF.

This CDR3 is CASSLAAWNEQFF. In DNA, the CDR3 is TGTGCCAGCAGCTTAGCAGCCTGGAATGAGCAGTTCTTC. This chain connects TRBV7-9 to TRBJ2-1; D not resolved. There are 13 residues in the CDR3. Deletions cut 0 bases from V and 7 bases from J, with 7 bases between. Per germline, CDR1 SEHNR and CDR2 FQNEAQ (reference sequence).

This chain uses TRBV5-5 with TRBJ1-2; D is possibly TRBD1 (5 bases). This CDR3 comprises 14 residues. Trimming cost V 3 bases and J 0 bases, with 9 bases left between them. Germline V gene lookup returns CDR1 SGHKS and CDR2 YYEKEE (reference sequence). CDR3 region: CASSWTQANYGYTF. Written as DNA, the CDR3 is TGTGCCAGCAGCTGGACACAAGCTAACTATGGCTACACCTTC.

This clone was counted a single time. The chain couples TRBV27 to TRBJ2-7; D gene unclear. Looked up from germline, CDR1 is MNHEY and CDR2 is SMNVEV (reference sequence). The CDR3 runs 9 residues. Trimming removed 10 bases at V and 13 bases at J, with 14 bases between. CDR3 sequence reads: CAIEASRYF. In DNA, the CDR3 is TGTGCCATCGAAGCTTCTCGATACTTC.

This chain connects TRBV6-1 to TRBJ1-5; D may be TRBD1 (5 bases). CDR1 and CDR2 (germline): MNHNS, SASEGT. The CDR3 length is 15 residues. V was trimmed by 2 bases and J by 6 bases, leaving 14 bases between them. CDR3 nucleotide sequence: TGTGCCAGCAGTGAAACCCCGGGGGATGGTCAGCCCCAGCATTTT. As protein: CASSETPGDGQPQHF.

The CDR3 DNA is TGCGCCAGCAGCTTTGGCGATCAGGGACTCTCTGGAAACACCATATATTTT. Protein: CASSFGDQGLSGNTIYF. J is TRBJ1-3 and V is TRBV5-1; maybe TRBD1 (5 bases). Germline loops: CDR1 SGHRS, CDR2 YFSETQ. The V and J ends lost 2 bases and 0 bases respectively, with 15 bases between them. The CDR3 is 17 residues long.

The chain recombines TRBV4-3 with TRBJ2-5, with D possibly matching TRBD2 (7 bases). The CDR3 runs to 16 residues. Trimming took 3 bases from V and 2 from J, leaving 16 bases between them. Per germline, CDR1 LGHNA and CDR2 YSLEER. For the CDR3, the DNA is TGCGCCAGCAGCCATAAAAGGGGGGGCCTACAAGAGACCCAGTACTTC. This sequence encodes CASSHKRGGLQETQYF.

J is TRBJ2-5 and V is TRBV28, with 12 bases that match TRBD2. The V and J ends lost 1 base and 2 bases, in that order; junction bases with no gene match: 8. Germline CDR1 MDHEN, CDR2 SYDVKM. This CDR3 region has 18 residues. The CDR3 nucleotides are TGTGCCAGCAGTTTATTAAGGCTAGCGGGAGGGAAACAAGAGACCCAGTACTTC. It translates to CASSLLRLAGGKQETQYF.

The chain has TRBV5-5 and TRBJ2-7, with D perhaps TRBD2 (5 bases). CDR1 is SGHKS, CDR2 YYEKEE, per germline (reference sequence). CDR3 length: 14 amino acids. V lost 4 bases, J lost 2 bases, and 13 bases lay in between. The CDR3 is CASSPGLGTYEQYF. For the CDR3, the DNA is TGTGCCAGCAGCCCAGGACTGGGAACCTACGAGCAGTACTTC.

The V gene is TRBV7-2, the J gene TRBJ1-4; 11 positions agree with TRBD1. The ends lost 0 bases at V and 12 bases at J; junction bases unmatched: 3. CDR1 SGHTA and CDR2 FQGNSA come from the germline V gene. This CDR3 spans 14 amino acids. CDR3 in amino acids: CASSLADRGLELFF. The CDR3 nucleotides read TGTGCCAGCAGCTTAGCGGACAGGGGGCTTGAACTGTTTTTT.

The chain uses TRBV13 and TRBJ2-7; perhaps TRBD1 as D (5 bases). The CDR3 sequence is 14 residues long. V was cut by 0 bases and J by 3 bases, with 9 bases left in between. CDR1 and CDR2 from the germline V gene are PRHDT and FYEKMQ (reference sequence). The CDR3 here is CASSLGTENYEQYF. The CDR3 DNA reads TGTGCCAGCAGCTTAGGGACAGAGAACTACGAGCAGTACTTC.

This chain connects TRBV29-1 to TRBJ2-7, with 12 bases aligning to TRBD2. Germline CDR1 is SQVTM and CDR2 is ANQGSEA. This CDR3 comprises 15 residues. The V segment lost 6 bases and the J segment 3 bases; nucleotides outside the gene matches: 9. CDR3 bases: TGCAGCGTGGAGACTAGCGGGGGCCTCAACTACGAGCAGTACTTC. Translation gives CSVETSGGLNYEQYF.

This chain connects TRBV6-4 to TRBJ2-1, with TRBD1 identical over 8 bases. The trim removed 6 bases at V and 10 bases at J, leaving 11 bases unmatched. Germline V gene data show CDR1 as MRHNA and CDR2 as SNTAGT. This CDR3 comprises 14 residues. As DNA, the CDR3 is TGTGCCAGCAGACCCGGACAGGGCAGGGGGGAGCAGTTCTTC. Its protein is CASRPGQGRGEQFF.

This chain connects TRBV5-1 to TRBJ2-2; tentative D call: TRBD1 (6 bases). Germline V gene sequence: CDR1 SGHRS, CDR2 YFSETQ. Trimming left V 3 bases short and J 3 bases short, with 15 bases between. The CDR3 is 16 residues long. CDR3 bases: TGCGCCAGCAGCTCCCCACAGGGTCTAGACACCGGGGAGCTGTTTTTT. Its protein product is CASSSPQGLDTGELFF.

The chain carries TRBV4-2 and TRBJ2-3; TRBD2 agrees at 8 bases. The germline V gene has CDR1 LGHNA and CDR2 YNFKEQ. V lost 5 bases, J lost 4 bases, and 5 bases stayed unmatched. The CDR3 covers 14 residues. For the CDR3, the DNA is TGTGCCAGCAGCGCCGGGACTAGTGCAGATACGCAGTATTTT. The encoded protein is CASSAGTSADTQYF.

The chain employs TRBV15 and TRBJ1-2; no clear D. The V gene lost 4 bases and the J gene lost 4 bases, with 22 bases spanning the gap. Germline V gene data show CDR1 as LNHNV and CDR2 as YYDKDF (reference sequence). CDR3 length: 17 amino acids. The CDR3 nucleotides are TGTGCCACCAGCATTGAGTTAGGGTGTGGAAAGACCTATGGCTACACCTTC. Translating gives CATSIELGCGKTYGYTF.

The CDR3 spells CASSIDSYSNYGYTF. As DNA, the CDR3 is TGTGCCAGCAGCATTGACAGTTATTCTAACTATGGCTACACCTTC. The genes are TRBV9 and TRBJ1-2, with D possibly being TRBD1 (5 bases). The CDR3 is 15 residues long. Trimming stripped 4 bases from V and 0 bases from J, with 13 bases between. From germline, CDR1 is SGDLS and CDR2 YYNGEE.